This T cell receptor (beta chain) is drawn from a study of cytotoxic CD8 clonotypes in ibrutinib-treated CLL. This CDR3 has 11 residues. The V gene lost 8 bases and the J gene lost 4 bases, with 6 bases spanning the gap. Per germline, CDR1 MNHEY and CDR2 SVGAGI. Profiled with immunoSEQ multiplex PCR; TCRdb holds only in-frame clones, not every one. The sample gives 130,000 to 150,000 clones, around 93% of which show up once; 11% is in the top ten. About this clone: As yet, its antigen is unknown.

Notes on the study in general: In comparison with age-matched healthy donors, baseline clonality was higher and tracked circulating CD8+ T-cell counts.

The receptor's source is a human donor with chronic lymphocytic leukemia. This chain links TRBV6-5 with TRBJ1-3, with D uncertain. The sample in question was PBMCs, obtained after 12 months of ibrutinib treatment. CDR3 bases: TGTGCCAGCTTAACCGGAAACACCATATATTTT. It is translated as CASLTGNTIYF.